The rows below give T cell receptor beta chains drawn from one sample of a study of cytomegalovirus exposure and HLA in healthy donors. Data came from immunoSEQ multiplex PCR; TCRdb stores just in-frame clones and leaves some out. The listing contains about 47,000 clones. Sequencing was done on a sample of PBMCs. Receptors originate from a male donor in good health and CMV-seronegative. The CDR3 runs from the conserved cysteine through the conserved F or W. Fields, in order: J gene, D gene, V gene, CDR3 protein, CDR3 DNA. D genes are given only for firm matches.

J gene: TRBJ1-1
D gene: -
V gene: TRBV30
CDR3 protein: CAWSPRATEAFF
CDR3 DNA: TGTGCCTGGAGTCCCAGGGCCACTGAAGCTTTCTTT

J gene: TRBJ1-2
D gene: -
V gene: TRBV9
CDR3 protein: CASSVKGDRGYTF
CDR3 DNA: TGTGCCAGCAGCGTAAAGGGGGACCGCGGCTACACCTTC

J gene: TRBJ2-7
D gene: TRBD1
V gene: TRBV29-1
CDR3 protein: CSVATGAYEQYF
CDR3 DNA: TGCAGCGTTGCCACAGGGGCCTACGAGCAGTACTTC

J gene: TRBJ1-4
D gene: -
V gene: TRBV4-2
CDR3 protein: CASSHGDWAVEKLFF
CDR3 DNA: TGTGCCAGCAGCCATGGGGACTGGGCGGTGGAAAAACTGTTTTTT

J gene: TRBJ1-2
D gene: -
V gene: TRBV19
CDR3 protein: CASSTSHTGNYGYTF
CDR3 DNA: TGTGCCAGTAGTACAAGCCACACAGGAAACTATGGCTACACCTTC

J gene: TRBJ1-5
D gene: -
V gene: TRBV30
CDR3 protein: CAWTSGVGLNQPQHF
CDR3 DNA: TGTGCCTGGACCTCCGGGGTGGGACTTAATCAGCCCCAGCATTTT

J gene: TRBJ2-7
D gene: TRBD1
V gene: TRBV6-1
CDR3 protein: CASQTGEVDEQYF
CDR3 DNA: TGTGCCAGCCAGACAGGGGAAGTAGACGAGCAGTACTTC

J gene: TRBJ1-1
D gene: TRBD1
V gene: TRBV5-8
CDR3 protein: CASSWGQGYTEAFF
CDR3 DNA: TGTGCCAGCAGCTGGGGACAGGGGTACACTGAAGCTTTCTTT

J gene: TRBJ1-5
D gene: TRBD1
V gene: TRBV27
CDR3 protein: CARPLLPGQGGNQPQHF
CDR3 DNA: TGTGCCAGACCCCTACTACCGGGACAGGGGGGGAATCAGCCCCAGCATTTT

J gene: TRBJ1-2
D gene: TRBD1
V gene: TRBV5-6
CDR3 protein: CATNQGAKDYGYTF
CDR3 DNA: TGTGCCACGAATCAGGGGGCGAAAGACTATGGCTACACCTTC

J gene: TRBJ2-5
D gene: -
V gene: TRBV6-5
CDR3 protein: CASSGREETQYF
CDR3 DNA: TGTGCCAGCAGTGGCAGGGAAGAGACCCAGTACTTC

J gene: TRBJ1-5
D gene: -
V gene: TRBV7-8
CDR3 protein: CASSLEGDQPQHF
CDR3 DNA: TGTGCCAGCAGCTTAGAAGGGGATCAGCCCCAGCATTTT

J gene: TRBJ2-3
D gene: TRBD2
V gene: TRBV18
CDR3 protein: CASSPGSGGSTDTQYF
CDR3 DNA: TGTGCCAGCTCACCAGGAAGCGGGGGGAGCACAGATACGCAGTATTTT

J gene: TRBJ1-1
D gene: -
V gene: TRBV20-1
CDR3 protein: CSATSGPEAFF
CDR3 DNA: TGCAGTGCTACGTCGGGTCCTGAAGCTTTCTTT

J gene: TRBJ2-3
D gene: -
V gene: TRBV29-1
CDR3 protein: CSVDGGFSTDTQYF
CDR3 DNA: TGCAGCGTTGACGGGGGTTTTAGCACAGATACGCAGTATTTT

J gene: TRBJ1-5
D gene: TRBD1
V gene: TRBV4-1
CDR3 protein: CASSPGQGTQPQHF
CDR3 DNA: TGCGCCAGCAGCCCGGGACAGGGAACTCAGCCCCAGCATTTT

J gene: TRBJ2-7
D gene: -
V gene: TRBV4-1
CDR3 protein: CASSQGRLAYEQYF
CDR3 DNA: TGCGCCAGCAGCCAAGGAAGACTGGCCTACGAGCAGTACTTC

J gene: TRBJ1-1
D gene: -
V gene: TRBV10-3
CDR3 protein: CAIRSNSHTEAFF
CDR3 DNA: TGTGCCATCAGATCAAACAGTCACACTGAAGCTTTCTTT

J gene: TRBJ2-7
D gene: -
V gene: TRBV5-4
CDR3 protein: CASSPGTAQTYEQYF
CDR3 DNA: TGTGCCAGCAGCCCGGGGACTGCCCAAACCTACGAGCAGTACTTC

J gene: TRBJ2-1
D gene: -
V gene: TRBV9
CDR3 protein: CASAQQGNEQFF
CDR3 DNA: TGTGCCAGCGCCCAACAGGGCAATGAGCAGTTCTTC